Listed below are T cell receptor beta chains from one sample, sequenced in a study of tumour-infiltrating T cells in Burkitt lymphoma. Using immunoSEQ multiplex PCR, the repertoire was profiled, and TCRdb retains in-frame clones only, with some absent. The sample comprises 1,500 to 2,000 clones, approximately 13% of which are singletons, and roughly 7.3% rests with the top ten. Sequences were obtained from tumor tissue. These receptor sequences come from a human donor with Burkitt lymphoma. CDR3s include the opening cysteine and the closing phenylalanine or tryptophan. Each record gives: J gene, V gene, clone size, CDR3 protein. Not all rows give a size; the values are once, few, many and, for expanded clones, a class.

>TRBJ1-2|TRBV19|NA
CASRKTGRPFARDGYTF
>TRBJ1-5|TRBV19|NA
CASSMGASNQPQHF
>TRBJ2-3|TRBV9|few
CASSVGGEDTQYF
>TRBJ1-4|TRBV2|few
CASSTNETGRANEKLFF
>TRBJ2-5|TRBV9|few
CASSMHRGPGETQYF
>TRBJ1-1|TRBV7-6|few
CASSLGTLNTEAFF
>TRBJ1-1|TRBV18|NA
CASSQENRGVNTEAFF
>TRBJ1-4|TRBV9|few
CASSVEGRSHEKLFF
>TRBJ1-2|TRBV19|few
CASSIGRGYGYTF
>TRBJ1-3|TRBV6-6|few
CASQGAGNTIYF
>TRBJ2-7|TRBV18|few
CASSSGTGLYEQYF
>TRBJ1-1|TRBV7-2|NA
CASSLVPETEAFF
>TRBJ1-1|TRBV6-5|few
CASSYSIGIRAQPAFF
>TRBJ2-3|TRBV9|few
CASSVSGRAKDTQYF
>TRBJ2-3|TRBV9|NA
CASSVWQGETADTQYF
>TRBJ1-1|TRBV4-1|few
CASSQGWRDRVEAFF
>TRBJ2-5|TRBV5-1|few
CASSLGRGQETQYF
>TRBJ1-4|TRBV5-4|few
CASSLNRGTNEKLFF
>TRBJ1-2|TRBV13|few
CASSLLNRPSIGYTF
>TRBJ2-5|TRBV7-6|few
CASSLTVETQYF
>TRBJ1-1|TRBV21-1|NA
CASSKATRYFNWAGNTEAFF
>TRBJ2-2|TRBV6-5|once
CASSPTGAGELFF
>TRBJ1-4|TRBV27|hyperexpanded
CASSLSGTYNEKLFF
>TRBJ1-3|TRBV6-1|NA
CASSETWVSGNTIYF
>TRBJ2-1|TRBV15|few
CATSRVEKGGGGEQFF
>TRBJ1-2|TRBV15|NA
CATSRETKTNYGYTF
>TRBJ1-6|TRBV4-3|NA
CASSQEALRPSSYNSPLHF